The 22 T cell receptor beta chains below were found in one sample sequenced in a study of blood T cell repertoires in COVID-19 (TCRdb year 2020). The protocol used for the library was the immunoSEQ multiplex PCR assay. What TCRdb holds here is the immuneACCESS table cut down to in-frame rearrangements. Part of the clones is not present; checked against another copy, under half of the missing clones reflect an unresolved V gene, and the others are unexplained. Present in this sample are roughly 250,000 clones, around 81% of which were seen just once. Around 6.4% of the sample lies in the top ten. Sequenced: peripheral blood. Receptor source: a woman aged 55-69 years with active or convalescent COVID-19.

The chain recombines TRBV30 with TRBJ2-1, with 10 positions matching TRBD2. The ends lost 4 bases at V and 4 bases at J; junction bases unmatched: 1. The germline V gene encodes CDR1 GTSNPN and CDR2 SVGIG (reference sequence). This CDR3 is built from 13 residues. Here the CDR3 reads CAWTSGSYNEQFF. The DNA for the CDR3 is TGTGCCTGGACTAGCGGGAGTTACAATGAGCAGTTCTTC.

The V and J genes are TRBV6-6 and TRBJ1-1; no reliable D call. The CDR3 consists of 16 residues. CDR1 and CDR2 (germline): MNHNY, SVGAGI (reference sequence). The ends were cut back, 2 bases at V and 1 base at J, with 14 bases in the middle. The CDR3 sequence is CASSYPSGAGNTEAFF. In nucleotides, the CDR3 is TGTGCCAGCAGTTACCCGAGCGGTGCCGGGAACACTGAAGCTTTCTTT.

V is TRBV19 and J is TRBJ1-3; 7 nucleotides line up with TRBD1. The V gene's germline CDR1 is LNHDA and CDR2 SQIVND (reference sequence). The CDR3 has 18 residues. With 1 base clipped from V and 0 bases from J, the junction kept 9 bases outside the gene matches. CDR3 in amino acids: CASSIGRGQIISGNTIYF. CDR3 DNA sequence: TGTGCCAGTAGTATAGGTCGGGGACAGATAATCTCTGGAAACACCATATATTTT.

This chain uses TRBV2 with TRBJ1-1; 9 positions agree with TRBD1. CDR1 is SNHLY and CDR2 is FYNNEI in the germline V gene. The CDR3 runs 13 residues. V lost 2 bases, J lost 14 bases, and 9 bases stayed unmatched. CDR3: CASSERRQGVRFF. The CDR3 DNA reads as TGTGCCAGCAGTGAAAGGAGACAGGGGGTCAGGTTCTTT.

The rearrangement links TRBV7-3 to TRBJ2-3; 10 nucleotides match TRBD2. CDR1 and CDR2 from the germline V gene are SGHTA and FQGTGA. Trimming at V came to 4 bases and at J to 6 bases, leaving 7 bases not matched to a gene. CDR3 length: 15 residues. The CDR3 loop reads CASSSAGLATDTQYF. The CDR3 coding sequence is TGTGCCAGCAGCTCCGCGGGACTAGCGACTGATACGCAGTATTTT.

The CDR3 DNA reads as TGTGCCAGCAGCTTAGATTTGATTAGGGGTTCCTACAATGAGCAGTTCTTC. Translation gives CASSLDLIRGSYNEQFF. This sequence joins TRBV11-2 and TRBJ2-1, with D maybe TRBD1 (5 bases). Trimming removed 0 bases from V and 1 base from J, with 13 bases in between. From germline, CDR1 is SGHAT and CDR2 FQNNGV. The CDR3 is 17 amino acids.

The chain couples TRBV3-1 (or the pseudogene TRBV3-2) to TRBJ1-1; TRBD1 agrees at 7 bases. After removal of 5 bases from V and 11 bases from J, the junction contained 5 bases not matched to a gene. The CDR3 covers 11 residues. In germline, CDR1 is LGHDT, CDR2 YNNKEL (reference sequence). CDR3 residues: CASSAEGAAFF. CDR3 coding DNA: TGTGCCAGCAGCGCGGAGGGGGCTGCTTTCTTT.

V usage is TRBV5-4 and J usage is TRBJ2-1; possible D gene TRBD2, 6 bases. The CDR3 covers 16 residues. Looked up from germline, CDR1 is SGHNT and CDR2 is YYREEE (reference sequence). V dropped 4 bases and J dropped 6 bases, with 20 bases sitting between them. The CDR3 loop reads CASSVSGGVEGNEQFF. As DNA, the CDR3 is TGTGCCAGCAGCGTGAGCGGAGGGGTCGAGGGCAATGAGCAGTTCTTC. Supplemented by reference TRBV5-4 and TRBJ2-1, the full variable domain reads ETGVTQSPTHLIKTRGQQVTLRCSSQSGHNTVSWYQQALGQGPQFIFQYYREEENGRGNFPPRFSGLQFPNYSSELNVNALELDDSALYLCASSVSGGVEGNEQFFGPGTRLTVL.

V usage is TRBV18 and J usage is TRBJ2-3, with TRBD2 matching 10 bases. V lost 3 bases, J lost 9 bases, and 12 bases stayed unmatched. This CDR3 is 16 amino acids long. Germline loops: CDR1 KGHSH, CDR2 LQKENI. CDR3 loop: CASSPPTAGGGVTQYF. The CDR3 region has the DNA TGTGCCAGCTCACCCCCCACAGCGGGAGGGGGAGTGACGCAGTATTTT.

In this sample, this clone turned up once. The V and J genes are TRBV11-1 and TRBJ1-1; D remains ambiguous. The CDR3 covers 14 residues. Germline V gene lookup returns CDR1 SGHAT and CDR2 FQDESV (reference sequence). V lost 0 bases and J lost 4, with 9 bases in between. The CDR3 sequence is CASSLAGDATEAFF. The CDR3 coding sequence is TGTGCCAGCAGCTTAGCGGGCGATGCCACTGAAGCTTTCTTT.

CDR3 nucleotide sequence: TGTGCCAGCAGCTTCCGCCGGACAGATACGCAGTATTTT. Its protein is CASSFRRTDTQYF. The chain employs TRBV13 and TRBJ2-3; D call uncertain. Per the germline V gene, CDR1 is PRHDT and CDR2 is FYEKMQ (reference sequence). V gave up 3 bases and J gave up 3 bases, with 7 bases separating them. CDR3 length: 13 amino acids.

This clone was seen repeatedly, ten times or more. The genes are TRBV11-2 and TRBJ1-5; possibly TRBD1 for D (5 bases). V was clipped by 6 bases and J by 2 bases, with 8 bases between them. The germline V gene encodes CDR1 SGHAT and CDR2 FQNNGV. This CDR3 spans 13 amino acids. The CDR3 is CASRGGGNQPQHF. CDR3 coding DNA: TGTGCCAGCAGGGGAGGGGGCAATCAGCCCCAGCATTTT.

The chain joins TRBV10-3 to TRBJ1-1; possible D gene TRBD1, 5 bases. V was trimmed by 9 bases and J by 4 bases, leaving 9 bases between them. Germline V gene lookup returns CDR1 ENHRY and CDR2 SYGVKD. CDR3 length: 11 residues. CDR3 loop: CAILRGTEAFF. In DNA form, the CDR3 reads TGTGCCATTTTAAGGGGCACTGAAGCTTTCTTT.

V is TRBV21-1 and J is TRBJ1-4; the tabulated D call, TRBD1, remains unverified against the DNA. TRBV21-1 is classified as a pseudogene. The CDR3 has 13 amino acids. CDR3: CASRGGLDEKLFF. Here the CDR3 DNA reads TGTGCCAGCAGAGGGGGCCTTGATGAAAAACTGTTTTTT.

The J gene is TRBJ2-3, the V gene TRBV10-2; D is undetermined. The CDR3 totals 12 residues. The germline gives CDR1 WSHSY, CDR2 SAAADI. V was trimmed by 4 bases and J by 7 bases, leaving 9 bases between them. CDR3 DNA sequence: TGCGCCAGCAGTGTCAATACAAATACGCAGTATTTT. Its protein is CASSVNTNTQYF.

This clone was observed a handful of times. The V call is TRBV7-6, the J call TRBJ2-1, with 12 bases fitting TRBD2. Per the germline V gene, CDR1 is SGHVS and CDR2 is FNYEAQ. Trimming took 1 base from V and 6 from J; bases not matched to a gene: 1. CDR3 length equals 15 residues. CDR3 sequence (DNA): TGTGCCAGCAGCTTAGGGACTAGCGGGACCAATGAGCAGTTCTTC. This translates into CASSLGTSGTNEQFF.

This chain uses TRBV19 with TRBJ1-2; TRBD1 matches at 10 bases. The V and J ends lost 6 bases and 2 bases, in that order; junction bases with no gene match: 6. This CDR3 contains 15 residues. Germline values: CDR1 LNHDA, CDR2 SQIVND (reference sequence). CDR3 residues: CASRTGTGVNYGYTF. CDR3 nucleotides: TGTGCCAGTAGAACTGGGACAGGGGTAAACTATGGCTACACCTTC.

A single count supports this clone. The chain's CDR3 is CASSLSTSRETQYF. For the CDR3, the DNA is TGTGCCAGCAGCCTGTCGACTAGCAGGGAGACCCAGTACTTC. V gene TRBV14 combines with J gene TRBJ2-5; TRBD2 matches 7 bases. With V trimmed by 4 bases and J by 5 bases, 7 bases remained unmatched. Germline-derived CDR1 and CDR2 are SGHDN and FVKESK. There are 14 residues in the CDR3.

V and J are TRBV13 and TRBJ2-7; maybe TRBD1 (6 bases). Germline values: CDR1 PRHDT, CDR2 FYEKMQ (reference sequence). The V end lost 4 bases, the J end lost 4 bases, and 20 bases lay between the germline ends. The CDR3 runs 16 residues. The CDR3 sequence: CASSSTRDTKRYEQYF. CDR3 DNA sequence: TGTGCCAGCAGCTCCACCCGGGACACCAAACGTTACGAGCAGTACTTC.

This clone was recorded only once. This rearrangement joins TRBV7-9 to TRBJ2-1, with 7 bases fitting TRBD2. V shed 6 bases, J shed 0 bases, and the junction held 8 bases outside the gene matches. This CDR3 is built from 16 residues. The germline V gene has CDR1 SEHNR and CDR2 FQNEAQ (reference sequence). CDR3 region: CASRALRGSSYNEQFF. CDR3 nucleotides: TGTGCCAGCAGAGCCTTGCGGGGGAGCTCCTACAATGAGCAGTTCTTC. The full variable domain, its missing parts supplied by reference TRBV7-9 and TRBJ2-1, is DTGVSQNPRHKITKRGQNVTFRCDPISEHNRLYWYRQTLGQGPEFLTYFQNEAQLEKSRLLSDRFSAERPKGSFSTLEIQRTEQGDSAMYLCASRALRGSSYNEQFFGPGTRLTVL.

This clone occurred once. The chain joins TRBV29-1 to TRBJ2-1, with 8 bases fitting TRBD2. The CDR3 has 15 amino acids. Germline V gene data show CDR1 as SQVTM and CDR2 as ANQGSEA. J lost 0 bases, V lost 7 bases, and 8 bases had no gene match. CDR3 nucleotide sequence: TGCAGCGCCGGGACTAGTCTGGGCTCCTACAATGAGCAGTTCTTC. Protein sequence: CSAGTSLGSYNEQFF.

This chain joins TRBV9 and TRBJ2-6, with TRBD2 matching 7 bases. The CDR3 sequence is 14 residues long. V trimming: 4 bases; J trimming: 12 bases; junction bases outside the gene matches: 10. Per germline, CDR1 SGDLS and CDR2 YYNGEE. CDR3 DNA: TGTGCCAGCAGCCCACGGGGAGGGACGAGCGTCCTGACTTTC. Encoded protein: CASSPRGGTSVLTF.